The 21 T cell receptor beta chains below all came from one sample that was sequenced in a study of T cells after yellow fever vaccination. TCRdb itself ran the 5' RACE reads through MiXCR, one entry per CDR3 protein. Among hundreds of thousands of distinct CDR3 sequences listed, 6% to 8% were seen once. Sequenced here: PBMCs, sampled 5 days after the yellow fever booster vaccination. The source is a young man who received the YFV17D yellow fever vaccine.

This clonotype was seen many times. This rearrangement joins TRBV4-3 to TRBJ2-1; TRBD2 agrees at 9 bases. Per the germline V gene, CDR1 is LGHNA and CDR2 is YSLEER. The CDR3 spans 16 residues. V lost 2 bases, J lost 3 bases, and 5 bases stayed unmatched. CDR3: CASSQWLAGNYNEQFF. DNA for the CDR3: TGCGCCAGCAGCCAATGGCTAGCGGGGAACTACAATGAGCAGTTCTTC.

The chain's CDR3 is CSAPIRGSGRSYEQYF. In DNA form, the CDR3 reads TGCAGTGCTCCGATCAGGGGGAGCGGGAGATCGTACGAGCAGTACTTC. This chain links TRBV20-1 with TRBJ2-7; tentative D call: TRBD2 (8 bases). The CDR3 has 16 amino acids. Germline V gene data show CDR1 as DFQATT and CDR2 as SNEGSKA (reference sequence). V shed 5 bases and J shed 4 bases, with 24 bases lying between them.

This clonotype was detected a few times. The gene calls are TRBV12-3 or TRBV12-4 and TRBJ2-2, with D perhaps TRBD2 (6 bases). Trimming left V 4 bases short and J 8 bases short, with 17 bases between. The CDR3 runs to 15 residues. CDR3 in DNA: TGTGCCAGCAGTTATCTTAGCGGAGGATCGGGGGAGCTGTTTTTT. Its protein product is CASSYLSGGSGELFF.

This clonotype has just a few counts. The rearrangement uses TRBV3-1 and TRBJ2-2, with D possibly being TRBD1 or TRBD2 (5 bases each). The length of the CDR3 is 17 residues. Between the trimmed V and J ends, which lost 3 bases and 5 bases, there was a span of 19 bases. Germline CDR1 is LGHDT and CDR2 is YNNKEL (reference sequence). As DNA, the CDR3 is TGTGCCAGCAGCCAGGCATGGGGGAGAAGGGGTACCGGGGAGCTGTTTTTT. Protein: CASSQAWGRRGTGELFF.

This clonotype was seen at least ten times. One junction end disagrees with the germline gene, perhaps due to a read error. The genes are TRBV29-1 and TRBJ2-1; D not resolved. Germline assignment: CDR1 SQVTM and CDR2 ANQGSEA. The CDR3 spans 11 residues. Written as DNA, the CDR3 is TGCAGCGTGGAAGCGACGGTATTCGAGTTCTTC. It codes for CSVEATVFEFF.

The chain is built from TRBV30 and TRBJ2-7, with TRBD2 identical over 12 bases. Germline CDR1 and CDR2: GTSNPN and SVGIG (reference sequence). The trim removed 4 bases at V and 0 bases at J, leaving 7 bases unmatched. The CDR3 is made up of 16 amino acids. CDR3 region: CAWTRVLAGGSYEQYF. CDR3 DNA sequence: TGTGCCTGGACCCGGGTACTAGCGGGAGGCTCCTACGAGCAGTACTTC.

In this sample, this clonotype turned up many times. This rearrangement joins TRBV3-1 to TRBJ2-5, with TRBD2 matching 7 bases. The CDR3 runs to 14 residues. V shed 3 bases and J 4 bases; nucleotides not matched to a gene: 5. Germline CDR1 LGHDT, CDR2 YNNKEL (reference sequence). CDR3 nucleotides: TGTGCCAGCAGCCAGGGCGGGAGTCGAGAGACCCAGTACTTC. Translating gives CASSQGGSRETQYF.

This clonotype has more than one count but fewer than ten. The CDR3 protein is CASSSRGWGHEQYF. The CDR3 DNA follows: TGCGCCAGCAGCTCCCGAGGTTGGGGACACGAGCAGTACTTC. The chain is built from TRBV4-1 and TRBJ2-7, with D possibly being TRBD1 or TRBD2 (5 bases each). From germline, CDR1 is MGHRA and CDR2 YSYEKL. This CDR3 has 14 amino acids. Trimming took 5 bases from V and 5 from J, leaving 16 bases between them.

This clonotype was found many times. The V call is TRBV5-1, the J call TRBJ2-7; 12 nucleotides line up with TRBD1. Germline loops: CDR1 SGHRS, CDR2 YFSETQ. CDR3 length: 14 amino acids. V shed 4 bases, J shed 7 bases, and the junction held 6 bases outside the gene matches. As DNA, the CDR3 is TGCGCCAGCAGCCCGGGACAGGGGGCGGGGGAGCAGTACTTC. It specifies CASSPGQGAGEQYF.

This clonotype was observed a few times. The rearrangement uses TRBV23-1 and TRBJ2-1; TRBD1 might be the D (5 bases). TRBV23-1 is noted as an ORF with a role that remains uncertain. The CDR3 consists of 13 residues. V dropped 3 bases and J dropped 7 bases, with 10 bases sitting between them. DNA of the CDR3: TGCGCCAGCAGTCACAGGGTAACAAATGAGCAGTTCTTC. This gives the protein CASSHRVTNEQFF.

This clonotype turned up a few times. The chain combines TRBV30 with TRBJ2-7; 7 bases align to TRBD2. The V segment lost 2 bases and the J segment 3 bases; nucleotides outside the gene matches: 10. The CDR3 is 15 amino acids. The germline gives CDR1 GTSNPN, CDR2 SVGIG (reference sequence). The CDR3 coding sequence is TGTGCCTGGAGTTTTAGCGGGCCGATGGTCTACGAGCAGTACTTC. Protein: CAWSFSGPMVYEQYF.

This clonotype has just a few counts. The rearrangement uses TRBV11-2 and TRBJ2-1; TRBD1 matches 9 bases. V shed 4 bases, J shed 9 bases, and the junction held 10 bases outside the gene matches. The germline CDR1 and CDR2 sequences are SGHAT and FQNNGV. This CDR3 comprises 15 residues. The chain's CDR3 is CASSSEPGQGGEQFF. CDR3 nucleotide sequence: TGTGCCAGCAGCTCTGAGCCGGGACAGGGAGGTGAGCAGTTCTTC.

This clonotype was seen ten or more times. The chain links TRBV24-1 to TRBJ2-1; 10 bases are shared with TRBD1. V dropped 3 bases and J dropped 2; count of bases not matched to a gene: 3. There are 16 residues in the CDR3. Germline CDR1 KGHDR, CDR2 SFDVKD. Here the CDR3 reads CATSDGTGAPYNEQFF. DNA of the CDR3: TGTGCCACCAGTGATGGGACAGGGGCCCCCTACAATGAGCAGTTCTTC.

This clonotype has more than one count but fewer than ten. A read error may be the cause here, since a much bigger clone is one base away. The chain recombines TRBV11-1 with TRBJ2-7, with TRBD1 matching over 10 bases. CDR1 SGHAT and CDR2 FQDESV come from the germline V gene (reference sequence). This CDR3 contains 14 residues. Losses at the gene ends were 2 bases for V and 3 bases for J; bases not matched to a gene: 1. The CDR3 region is CASSLRTGGYEQYF. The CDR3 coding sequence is TGTGCCAGCAGCTTACGGACAGGGGGCTACGAGCAGTACTTC.

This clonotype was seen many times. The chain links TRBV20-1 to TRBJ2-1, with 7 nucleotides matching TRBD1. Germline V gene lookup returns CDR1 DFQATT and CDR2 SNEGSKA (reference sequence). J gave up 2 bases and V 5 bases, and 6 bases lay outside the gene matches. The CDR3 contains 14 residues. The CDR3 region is CSAQGRGTYNEQFF. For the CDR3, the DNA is TGCAGTGCTCAAGGCAGGGGGACCTACAATGAGCAGTTCTTC.

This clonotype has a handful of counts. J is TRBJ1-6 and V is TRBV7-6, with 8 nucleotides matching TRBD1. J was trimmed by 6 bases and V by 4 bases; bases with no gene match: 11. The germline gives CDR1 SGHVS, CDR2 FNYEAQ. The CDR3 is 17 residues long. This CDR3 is CASSSQDRVISNSPLHF. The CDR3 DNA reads TGTGCCAGCAGCTCGCAGGACAGGGTTATCTCTAATTCACCCCTCCACTTT. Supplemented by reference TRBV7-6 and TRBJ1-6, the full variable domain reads GAGVSQSPRYKVTKRGQDVALRCDPISGHVSLYWYRQALGQGPEFLTYFNYEAQQDKSGLPNDRFSAERPEGSISTLTIQRTEQRDSAMYRCASSSQDRVISNSPLHFGNGTRLTVT.

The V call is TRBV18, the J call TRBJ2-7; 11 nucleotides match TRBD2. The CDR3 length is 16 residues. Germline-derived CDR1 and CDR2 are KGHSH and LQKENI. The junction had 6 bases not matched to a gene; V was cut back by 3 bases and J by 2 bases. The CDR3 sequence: CASSPQTSGATYEQYF. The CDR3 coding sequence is TGTGCCAGCTCACCTCAGACTAGCGGGGCGACCTACGAGCAGTACTTC.

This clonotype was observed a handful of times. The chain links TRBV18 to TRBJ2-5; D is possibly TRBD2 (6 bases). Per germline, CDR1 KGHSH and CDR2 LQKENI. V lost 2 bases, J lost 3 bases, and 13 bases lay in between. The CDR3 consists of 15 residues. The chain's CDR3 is CASSPGGRIEETQYF. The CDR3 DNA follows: TGTGCCAGCTCACCAGGAGGGAGGATAGAAGAGACCCAGTACTTC.

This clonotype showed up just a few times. DNA of the CDR3: TGTGCCAGCAGCACGCCGGGGACCTCCTACAATGAGCAGTTCTTC. It is translated as CASSTPGTSYNEQFF. The V and J genes are TRBV14 and TRBJ2-1, with D perhaps matching TRBD1 or TRBD2 (5 bases each). The germline V and J ends were trimmed by 5 bases and 0 bases, with 11 bases remaining between them. The CDR3 has 15 amino acids. Germline V CDR1 and CDR2: SGHDN, FVKESK.

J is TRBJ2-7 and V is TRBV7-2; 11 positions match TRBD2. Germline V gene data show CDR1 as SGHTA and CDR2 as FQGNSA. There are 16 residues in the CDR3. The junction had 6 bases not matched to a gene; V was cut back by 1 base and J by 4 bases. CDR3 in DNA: TGTGCCAGCAGCTTAGTAGCGGGAGGGCTTCTATACGAGCAGTACTTC. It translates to CASSLVAGGLLYEQYF.

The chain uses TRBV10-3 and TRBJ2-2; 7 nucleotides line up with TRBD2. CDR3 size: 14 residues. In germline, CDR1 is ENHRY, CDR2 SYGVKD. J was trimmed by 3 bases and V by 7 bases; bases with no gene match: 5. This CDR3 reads CAIMGREDTGELFF. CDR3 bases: TGTGCCATCATGGGACGGGAGGACACCGGGGAGCTGTTTTTT.